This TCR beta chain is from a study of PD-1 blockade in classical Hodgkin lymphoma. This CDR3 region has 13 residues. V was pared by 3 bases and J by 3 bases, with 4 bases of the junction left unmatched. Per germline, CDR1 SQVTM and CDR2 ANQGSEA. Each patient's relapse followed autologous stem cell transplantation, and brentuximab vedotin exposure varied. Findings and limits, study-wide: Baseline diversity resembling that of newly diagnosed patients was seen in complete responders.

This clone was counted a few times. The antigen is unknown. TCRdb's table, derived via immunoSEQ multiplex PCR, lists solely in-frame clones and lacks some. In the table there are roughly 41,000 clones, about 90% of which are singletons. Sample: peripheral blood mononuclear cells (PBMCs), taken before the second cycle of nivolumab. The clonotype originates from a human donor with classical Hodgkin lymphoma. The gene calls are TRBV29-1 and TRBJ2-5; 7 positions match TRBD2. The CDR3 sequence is CSVERGSKETQYF. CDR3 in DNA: TGCAGCGTTGAGCGGGGGAGTAAAGAGACCCAGTACTTC. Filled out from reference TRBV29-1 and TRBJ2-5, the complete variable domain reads SAVISQKPSRDICQRGTSLTIQCQVDSQVTMMFWYRQQPGQSLTLIATANQGSEATYESGFVIDKFPISRPNLTFSTLTVSNMSPEDSSIYLCSVERGSKETQYFGPGTRLLVL.